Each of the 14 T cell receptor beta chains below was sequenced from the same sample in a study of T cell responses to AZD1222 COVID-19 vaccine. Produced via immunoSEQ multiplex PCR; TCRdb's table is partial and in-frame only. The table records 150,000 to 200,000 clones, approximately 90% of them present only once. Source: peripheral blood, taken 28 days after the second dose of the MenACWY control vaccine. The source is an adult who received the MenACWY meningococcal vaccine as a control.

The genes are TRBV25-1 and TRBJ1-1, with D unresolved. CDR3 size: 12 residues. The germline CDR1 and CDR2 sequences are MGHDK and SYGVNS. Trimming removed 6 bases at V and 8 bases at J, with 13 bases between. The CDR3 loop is CASSANHVEAFF. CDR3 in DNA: TGTGCCAGCAGCGCCAATCATGTAGAAGCTTTCTTT.

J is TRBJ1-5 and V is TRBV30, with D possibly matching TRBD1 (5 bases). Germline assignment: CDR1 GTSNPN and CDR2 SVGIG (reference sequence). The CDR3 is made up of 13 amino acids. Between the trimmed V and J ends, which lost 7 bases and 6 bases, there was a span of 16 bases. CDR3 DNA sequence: TGTGCCTTTGGGGGTGACGGGGTTCAGCCCCAGCATTTT. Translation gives CAFGGDGVQPQHF. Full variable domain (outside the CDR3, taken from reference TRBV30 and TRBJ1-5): SQTIHQWPATLVQPVGSPLSLECTVEGTSNPNLYWYRQAAGRGLQLLFYSVGIGQISSEVPQNLSASRPQDRQFILSSKKLLLSDSGFYLCAFGGDGVQPQHFGDGTRLSIL.

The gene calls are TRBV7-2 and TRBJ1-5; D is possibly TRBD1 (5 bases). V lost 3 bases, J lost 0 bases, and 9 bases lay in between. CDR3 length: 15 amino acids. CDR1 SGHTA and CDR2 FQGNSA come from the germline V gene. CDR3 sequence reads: CASSFTGLSNQPQHF. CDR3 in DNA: TGTGCCAGCAGCTTTACAGGCCTTAGCAATCAGCCCCAGCATTTT.

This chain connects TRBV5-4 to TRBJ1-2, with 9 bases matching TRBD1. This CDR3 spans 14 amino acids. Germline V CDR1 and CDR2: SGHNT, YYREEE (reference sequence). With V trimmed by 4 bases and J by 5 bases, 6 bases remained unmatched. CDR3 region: CASSPGTGRYGYTF. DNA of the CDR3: TGTGCCAGCAGCCCCGGGACAGGGCGTTATGGCTACACCTTC.

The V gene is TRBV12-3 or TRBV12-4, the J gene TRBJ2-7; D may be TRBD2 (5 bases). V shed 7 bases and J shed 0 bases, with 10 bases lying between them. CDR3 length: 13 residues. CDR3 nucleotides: TGTGCCAGCACTCGGGGTACCTCCTACGAGCAGTACTTC. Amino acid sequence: CASTRGTSYEQYF.

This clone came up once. The DNA of the CDR3 is TGTGCCAGCAGTTTTCCTGGGACAGCAAACACCATATATTTT. It is translated as CASSFPGTANTIYF. The rearrangement uses TRBV28 and TRBJ1-3; 7 positions agree with TRBD1. V dropped 3 bases and J dropped 6; count of bases not matched to a gene: 5. The length of the CDR3 is 14 residues. Germline CDR1 and CDR2: MDHEN and SYDVKM.

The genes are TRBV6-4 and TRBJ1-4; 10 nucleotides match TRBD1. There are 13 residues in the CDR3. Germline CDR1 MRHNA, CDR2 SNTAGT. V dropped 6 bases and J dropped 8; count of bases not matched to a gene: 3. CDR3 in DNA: TGTGCCAGCAGCCGGGACAGGGGAGAAAAACTGTTTTTT. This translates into CASSRDRGEKLFF.

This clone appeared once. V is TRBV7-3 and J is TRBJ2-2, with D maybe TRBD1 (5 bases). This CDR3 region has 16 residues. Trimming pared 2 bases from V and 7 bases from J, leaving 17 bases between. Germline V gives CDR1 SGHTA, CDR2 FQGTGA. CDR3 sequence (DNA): TGTGCCAGCAGCTTAGACCCAGGGATGAGGAACGGGGAGCTGTTTTTT. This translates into CASSLDPGMRNGELFF.

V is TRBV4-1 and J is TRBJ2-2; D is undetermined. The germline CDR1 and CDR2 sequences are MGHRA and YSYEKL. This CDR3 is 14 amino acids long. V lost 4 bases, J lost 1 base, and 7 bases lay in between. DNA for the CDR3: TGCGCCAGCAGCCTTGGTAAGAACACCGGGGAGCTGTTTTTT. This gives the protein CASSLGKNTGELFF.

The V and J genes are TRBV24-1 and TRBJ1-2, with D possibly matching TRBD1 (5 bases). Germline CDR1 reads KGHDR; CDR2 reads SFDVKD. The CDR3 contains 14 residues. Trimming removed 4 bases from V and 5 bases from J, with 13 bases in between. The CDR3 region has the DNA TGTGCCACCAGTGACCCCTGGGACCGGTATGGCTACACCTTC. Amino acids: CATSDPWDRYGYTF.

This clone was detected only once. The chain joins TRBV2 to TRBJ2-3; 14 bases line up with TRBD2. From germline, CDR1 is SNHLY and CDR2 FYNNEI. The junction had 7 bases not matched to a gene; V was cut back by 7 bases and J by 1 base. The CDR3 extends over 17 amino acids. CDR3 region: CASNPGTSGRGTDTQYF. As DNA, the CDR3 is TGTGCCAGCAATCCCGGGACTAGCGGGAGAGGCACAGATACGCAGTATTTT. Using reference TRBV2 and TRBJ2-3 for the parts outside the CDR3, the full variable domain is EPEVTQTPSHQVTQMGQEVILRCVPISNHLYFYWYRQILGQKVEFLVSFYNNEISEKSEIFDDQFSVERPDGSNFTLKIRSTKLEDSAMYFCASNPGTSGRGTDTQYFGPGTRLTVL.

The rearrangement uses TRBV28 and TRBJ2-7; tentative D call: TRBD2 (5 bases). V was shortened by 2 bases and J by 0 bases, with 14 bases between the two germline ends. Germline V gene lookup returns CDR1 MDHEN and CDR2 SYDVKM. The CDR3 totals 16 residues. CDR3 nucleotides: TGTGCCAGCAGTTTAGTGGGCAGAGGGATCTCCTACGAGCAGTACTTC. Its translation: CASSLVGRGISYEQYF.

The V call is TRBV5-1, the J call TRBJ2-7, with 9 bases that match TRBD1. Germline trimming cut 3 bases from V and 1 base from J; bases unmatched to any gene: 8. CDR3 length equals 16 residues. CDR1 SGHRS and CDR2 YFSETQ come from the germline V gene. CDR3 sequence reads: CASSSGRDRASYEQYF. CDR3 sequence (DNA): TGCGCCAGCAGCTCAGGCCGGGACAGGGCATCCTACGAGCAGTACTTC.

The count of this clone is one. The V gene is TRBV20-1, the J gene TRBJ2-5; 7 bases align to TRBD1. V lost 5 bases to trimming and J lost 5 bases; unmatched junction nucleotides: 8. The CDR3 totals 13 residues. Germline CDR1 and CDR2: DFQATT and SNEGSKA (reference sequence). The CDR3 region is CSAGDRVGETQYF. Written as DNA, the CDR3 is TGCAGTGCTGGTGACAGGGTTGGGGAGACCCAGTACTTC.